The 2 T cell receptor beta chains presented below share a single source sample, sequenced in a study of shared clonotypes between healthy human individuals. TCRdb keeps only in-frame clones here, not all; method: immunoSEQ multiplex PCR. The table lists about 2 million clones, 85% to 95% of them singletons. Sequenced input: naive CD4+ T cells sorted from blood. Described subset: CD45RA+ positively selected. These receptors were taken from a man between 18 and 35 years old in good health.

The J gene is TRBJ2-5, the V gene TRBV2; a possible D gene is TRBD2 (6 bases). Trimming cost V 4 bases and J 2 bases, with 14 bases left between them. This CDR3 spans 15 amino acids. Germline V gives CDR1 SNHLY, CDR2 FYNNEI. The CDR3 loop is CASSGSSALQETQYF. The CDR3 bases are TGTGCCAGCAGTGGTTCTAGCGCGTTACAAGAGACCCAGTACTTC.

J is TRBJ2-3 and V is TRBV5-1; maybe TRBD2 (5 bases). The V end was cut by 4 bases, the J end by 4 bases, with 16 bases between. The CDR3 is 15 residues long. Germline V gene data show CDR1 as SGHRS and CDR2 as YFSETQ. CDR3 loop: CASSGGRAGADTQYF. The CDR3 DNA reads TGCGCCAGCAGCGGCGGCCGGGCCGGGGCAGATACGCAGTATTTT.